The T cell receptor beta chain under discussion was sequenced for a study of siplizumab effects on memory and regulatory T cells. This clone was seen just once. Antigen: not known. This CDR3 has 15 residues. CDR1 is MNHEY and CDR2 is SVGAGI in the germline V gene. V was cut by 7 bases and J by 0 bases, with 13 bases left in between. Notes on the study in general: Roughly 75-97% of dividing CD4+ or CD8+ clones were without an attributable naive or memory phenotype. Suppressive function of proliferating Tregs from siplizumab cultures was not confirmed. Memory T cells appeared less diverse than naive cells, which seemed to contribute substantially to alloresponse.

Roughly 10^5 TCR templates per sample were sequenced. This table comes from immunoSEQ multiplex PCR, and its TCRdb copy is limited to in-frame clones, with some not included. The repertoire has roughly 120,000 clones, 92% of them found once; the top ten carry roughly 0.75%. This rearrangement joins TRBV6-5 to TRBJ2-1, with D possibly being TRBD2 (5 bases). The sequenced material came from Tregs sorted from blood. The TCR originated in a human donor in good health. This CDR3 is CASTRTSSSYNEQFF. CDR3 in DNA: TGTGCCAGCACCCGGACTTCAAGCTCCTACAATGAGCAGTTCTTC.